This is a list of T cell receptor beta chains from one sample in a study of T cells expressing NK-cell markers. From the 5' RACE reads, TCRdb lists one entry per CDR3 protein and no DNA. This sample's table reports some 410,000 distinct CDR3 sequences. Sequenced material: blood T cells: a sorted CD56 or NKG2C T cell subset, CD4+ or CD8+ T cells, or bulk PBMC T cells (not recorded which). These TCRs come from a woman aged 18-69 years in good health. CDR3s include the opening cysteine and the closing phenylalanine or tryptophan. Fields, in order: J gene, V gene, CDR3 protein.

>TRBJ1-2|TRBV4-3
CASSQEDSANYGYTF
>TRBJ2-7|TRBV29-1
CSVDPSGSQLEQYF
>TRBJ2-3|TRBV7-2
CASSLAGSSTDTQYF
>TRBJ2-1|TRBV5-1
CASSLVGDRYNEQFF
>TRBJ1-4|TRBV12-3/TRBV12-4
CASRGSFGEKLFF
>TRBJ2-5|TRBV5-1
CASTLGYSETQYF
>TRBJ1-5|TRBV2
CASSEGPYSNQPQHF
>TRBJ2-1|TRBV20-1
CSARSGSGEQFF
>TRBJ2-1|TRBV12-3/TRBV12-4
CASSPMVHEQFF
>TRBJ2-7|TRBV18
CASSPSRDRVQEQYF
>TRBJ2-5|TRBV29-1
CSVVSGEETQYF
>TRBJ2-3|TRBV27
CASSTLSGSTDTQYF
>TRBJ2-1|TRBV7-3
CASSLGASDYNEQFF
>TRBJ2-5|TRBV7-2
CASSLTGAAKVETQYF
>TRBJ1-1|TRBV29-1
CSAVLGSQAFF
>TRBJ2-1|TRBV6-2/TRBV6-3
CASSYSHPYNEQFF
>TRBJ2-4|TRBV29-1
CSVEDPTVGIQYF
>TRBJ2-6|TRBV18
CASSPWTQHSSGANVLTF
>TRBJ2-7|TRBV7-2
CASSLAGGRAPYEQYF
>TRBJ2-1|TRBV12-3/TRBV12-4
CASSATGYGEQFF
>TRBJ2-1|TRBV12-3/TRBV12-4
CASRVAGGSYNEQFF
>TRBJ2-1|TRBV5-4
CASSFLAGGHNEQFF
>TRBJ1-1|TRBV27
CASSTSRTGRDTEAFF
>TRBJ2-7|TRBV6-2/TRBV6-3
CASSGRLAGGGNEQYF
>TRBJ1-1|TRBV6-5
CASSSQGVGNTEAFF
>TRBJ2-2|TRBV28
CASREAGELFF
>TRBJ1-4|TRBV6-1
CASSPEGSEKLFF
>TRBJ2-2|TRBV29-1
CSALRDRNTGELFF